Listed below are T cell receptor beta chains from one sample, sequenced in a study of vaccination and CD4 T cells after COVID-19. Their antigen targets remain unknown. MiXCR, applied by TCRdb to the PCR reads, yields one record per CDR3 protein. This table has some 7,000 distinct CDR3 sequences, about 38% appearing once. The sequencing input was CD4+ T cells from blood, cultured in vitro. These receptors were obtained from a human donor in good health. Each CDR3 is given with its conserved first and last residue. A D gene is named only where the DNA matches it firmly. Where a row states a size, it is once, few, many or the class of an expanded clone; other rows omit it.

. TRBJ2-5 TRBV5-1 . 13 CASSLVGGETQYF TGCGCCAGCAGCTTGGTAGGGGGAGAGACCCAGTACTTC
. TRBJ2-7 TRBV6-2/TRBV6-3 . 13 CASSYPDAYEQYF TGTGCCAGCAGTTATCCCGACGCCTACGAGCAGTACTTC
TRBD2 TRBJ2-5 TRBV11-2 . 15 CASSFGTTTPETQYF TGTGCCAGCAGCTTCGGGACTACCACCCCAGAGACCCAGTACTTC
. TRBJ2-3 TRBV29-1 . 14 CSVEGGTRADTQYF TGCAGCGTTGAAGGAGGGACACGGGCAGATACGCAGTATTTT
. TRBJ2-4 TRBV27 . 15 CASSLNTRGGNIQYF TGTGCCAGCAGTTTAAACACGAGGGGGGGAAACATTCAGTACTTC
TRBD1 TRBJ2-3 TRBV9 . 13 CASGTGWTDTQYF TGTGCCAGTGGGACAGGGTGGACAGATACGCAGTATTTT
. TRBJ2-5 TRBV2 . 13 CASMWRPQETQYF TGTGCCAGCATGTGGCGGCCCCAAGAGACCCAGTACTTC
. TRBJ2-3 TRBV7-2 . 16 CASSLARLDSTDTQYF TGTGCCAGCAGCTTAGCCCGCCTGGATAGCACAGATACGCAGTATTTT
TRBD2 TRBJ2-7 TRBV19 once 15 CASSMTSGLSYEQYF TGTGCCAGTAGTATGACTAGCGGGCTGTCCTACGAGCAGTACTTC
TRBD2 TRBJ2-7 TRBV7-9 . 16 CASSPSGRALMNEQYF TGTGCCAGCAGCCCTAGCGGGAGGGCCTTAATGAACGAGCAGTACTTC
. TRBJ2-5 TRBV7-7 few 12 CASSSGGETQYF TGTGCTAGCAGCTCTGGAGGGGAGACCCAGTACTTC
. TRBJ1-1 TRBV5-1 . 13 CASRTGPNTEAFF TGCGCCAGCAGAACAGGACCGAACACTGAAGCTTTCTTT
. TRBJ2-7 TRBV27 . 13 CASREGRSHEQYF TGTGCCAGCAGAGAGGGGCGCTCCCACGAGCAGTACTTC
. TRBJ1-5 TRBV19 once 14 CASTMRGPNQPQHF TGTGCCAGTACCATGCGGGGGCCCAATCAGCCCCAGCATTTT
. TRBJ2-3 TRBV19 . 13 CAHSRTATDTQYF TGTGCCCACTCTCGGACAGCCACAGATACGCAGTATTTT
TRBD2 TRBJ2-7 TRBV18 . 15 CASSPRLAGVSEQYF TGTGCCAGCTCACCACGGCTAGCGGGAGTCTCCGAGCAGTACTTC
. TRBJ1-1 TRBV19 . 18 CASTQYRDLDRRNTEAFF TGTGCCAGTACCCAATATAGGGACCTTGACAGGAGAAACACTGAAGCTTTCTTT
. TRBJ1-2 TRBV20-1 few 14 CSAREGPGAYGYTF TGCAGTGCTAGAGAGGGCCCGGGGGCTTATGGCTACACCTTC
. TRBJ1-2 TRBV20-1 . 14 CSARAEDERGGYTF TGCAGTGCTAGAGCTGAGGACGAGCGGGGTGGCTACACCTTC
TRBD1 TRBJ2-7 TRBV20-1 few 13 CSARTGLTYEQYF TGCAGTGCTAGGACAGGGTTAACCTACGAGCAGTACTTC
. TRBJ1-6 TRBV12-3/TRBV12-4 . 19 CASSLDRDTYRDHNSPLHF TGTGCCAGCAGTTTAGATCGGGACACATACCGGGATCATAATTCACCCCTCCACTTT
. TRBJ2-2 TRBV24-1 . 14 CATSRGSNTGELFF TGTGCCACCTCGAGGGGCAGCAACACCGGGGAGCTGTTTTTT
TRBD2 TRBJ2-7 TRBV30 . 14 CAWRRSGRAYEQYF TGTGCCTGGAGGCGGAGCGGGAGGGCCTACGAGCAGTACTTC
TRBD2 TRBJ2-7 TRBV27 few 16 CASSLSAREGAYEQYF TGTGCCAGCAGTTTATCCGCGCGGGAGGGTGCCTACGAGCAGTACTTC
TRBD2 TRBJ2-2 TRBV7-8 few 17 CASSRGLAGDLGGELFF TGTGCCAGCAGTCGCGGACTAGCGGGAGATCTCGGCGGGGAGCTGTTTTTT
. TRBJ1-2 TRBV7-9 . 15 CASSLTSADGYGYTF TGTGCCAGCAGCTTGACGTCGGCAGACGGCTATGGCTACACCTTC
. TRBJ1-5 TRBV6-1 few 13 CASRGQRNQPQHF TGTGCCAGCAGAGGACAGCGCAATCAGCCCCAGCATTTT
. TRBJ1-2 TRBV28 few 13 CASIPGAQGGYTF TGTGCCAGCATCCCAGGGGCGCAGGGTGGCTACACCTTC
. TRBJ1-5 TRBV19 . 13 CASTVQGNQPQHF TGTGCCAGTACTGTGCAGGGGAATCAGCCCCAGCATTTT
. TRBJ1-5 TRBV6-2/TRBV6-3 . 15 CASSPRGQYNQPQHF TGTGCCAGCAGCCCAAGAGGGCAGTACAATCAGCCCCAGCATTTT
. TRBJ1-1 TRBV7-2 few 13 CASSYQGTAEAFF TGTGCCAGCAGCTACCAGGGTACTGCTGAAGCTTTCTTT
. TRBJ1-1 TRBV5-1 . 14 CASSLGLINTEAFF TGCGCCAGCAGCTTGGGACTCATTAACACTGAAGCTTTCTTT
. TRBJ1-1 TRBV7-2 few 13 CASSRHLNTEAFF TGTGCCAGCTCCCGACACCTGAACACTGAAGCTTTCTTT
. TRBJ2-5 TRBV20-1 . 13 CRAARDPGETQYF TGCAGGGCGGCGAGGGACCCCGGAGAGACCCAGTACTTC
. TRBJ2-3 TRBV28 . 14 CASGPGTLPDTQYF TGTGCCAGCGGACCCGGGACATTACCAGATACGCAGTATTTT
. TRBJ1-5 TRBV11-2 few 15 CASSLGDNSGQPQHF TGTGCCAGCAGCTTAGGGGACAACTCAGGCCAGCCCCAGCATTTT
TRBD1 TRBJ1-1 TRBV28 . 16 CASSLGAWDSPSEAFF TGTGCCAGCAGTCTAGGAGCCTGGGACAGCCCAAGTGAAGCTTTCTTT
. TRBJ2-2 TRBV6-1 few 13 CASSGGATGELFF TGTGCCAGCAGCGGGGGCGCGACCGGGGAGCTGTTTTTT
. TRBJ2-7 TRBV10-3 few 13 CAITGQSAYEQYF TGTGCCATCACCGGACAGTCCGCCTACGAGCAGTACTTC
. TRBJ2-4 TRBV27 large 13 CASSPPDRNIQYF TGTGCCAGCAGTCCACCGGACAGAAACATTCAGTACTTC
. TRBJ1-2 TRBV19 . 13 CASSAHWDPGYTF TGTGCCAGTAGTGCTCATTGGGACCCTGGCTACACCTTC
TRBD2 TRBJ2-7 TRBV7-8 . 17 CASSLERWLAGNYEQYF TGTGCCAGCAGCTTAGAGAGGTGGCTAGCGGGTAATTACGAGCAGTACTTC
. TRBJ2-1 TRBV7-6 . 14 CASSSLQGYNEQFF TGTGCCAGCAGCTCCCTCCAGGGGTACAATGAGCAGTTCTTC
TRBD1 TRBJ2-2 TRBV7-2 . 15 CASSQGTANTGELFF TGTGCCAGCAGCCAAGGGACAGCGAACACCGGGGAGCTGTTTTTT
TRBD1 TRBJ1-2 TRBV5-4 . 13 CASSPTGGYGYTF TGTGCCAGCAGTCCGACAGGGGGCTATGGCTACACCTTC
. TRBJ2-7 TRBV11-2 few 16 CASSYIVGASWYEQYF TGTGCCAGCAGCTATATAGTGGGGGCATCCTGGTACGAGCAGTACTTC
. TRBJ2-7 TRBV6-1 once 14 CASSVSAYTYEQYF TGTGCCAGCAGCGTGTCGGCCTACACCTACGAGCAGTACTTC
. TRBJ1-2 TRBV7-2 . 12 CASSLMDDRYTF TGTGCCAGCAGCTTAATGGACGATCGCTACACCTTC
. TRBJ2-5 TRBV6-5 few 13 CASSYGGQETQYF TGTGCCAGCAGTTATGGAGGCCAAGAGACCCAGTACTTC
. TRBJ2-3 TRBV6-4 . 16 CASSDTWGSYTDTQYF TGTGCCAGCAGTGACACCTGGGGGTCTTACACAGATACGCAGTATTTT
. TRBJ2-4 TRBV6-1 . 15 CASSASGLAKNIQYF TGTGCCAGCAGTGCGAGCGGACTAGCCAAAAACATTCAGTACTTC
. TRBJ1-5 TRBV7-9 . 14 CASSLGGGDQPQHF TGTGCCAGCAGCTTAGGGGGGGGGGATCAGCCCCAGCATTTT
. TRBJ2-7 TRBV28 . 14 CASSLAHSYYEQYF TGTGCCAGCAGTTTAGCCCATTCTTACTACGAGCAGTACTTC
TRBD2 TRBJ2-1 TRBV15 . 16 CATSRELAGVYNEQFF TGTGCCACCAGCAGAGAACTAGCGGGAGTTTACAATGAGCAGTTCTTC
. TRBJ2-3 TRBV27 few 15 CASSSQGEGTDTQYF TGTGCCAGCAGTTCCCAGGGGGAGGGCACAGATACGCAGTATTTT